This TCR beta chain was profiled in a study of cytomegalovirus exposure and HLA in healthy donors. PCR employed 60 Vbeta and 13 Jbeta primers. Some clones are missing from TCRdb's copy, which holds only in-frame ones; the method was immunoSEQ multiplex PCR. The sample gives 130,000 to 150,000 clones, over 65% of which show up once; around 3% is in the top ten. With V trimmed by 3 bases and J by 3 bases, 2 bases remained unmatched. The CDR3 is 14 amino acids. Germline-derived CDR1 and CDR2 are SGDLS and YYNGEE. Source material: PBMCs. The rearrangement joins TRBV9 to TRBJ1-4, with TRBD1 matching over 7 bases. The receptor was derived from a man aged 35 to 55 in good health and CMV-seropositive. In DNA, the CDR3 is TGTGCCAGCAGCGGACAGGGATCTAATGAAAAACTGTTTTTT. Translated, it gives CASSGQGSNEKLFF.